Presented here are 3 T cell receptor beta chains from one specimen sequenced in a study of cytomegalovirus exposure and HLA in healthy donors. PCR used 60 Vbeta primers and 13 Jbeta primers. TCRdb keeps only in-frame clones here, not all; method: immunoSEQ multiplex PCR. The repertoire holds around 270,000 clones, with 75% to 85% as singletons. Sequencing was done on a sample of PBMCs. Receptor source: a girl aged 2 to 10 in good health and CMV-seronegative.

This sequence joins TRBV28 and TRBJ1-2, with 7 bases fitting TRBD1. Germline CDR1 reads MDHEN; CDR2 reads SYDVKM. V trimming: 3 bases; J trimming: 4 bases; junction bases outside the gene matches: 8. This CDR3 is 15 amino acids long. The CDR3 sequence: CASSFGGGAVYGYTF. In DNA form, the CDR3 reads TGTGCCAGCAGTTTTGGAGGGGGCGCAGTCTATGGCTACACCTTC.

The genes are TRBV15 and TRBJ1-4; TRBD1 aligns across 9 bases. There are 14 residues in the CDR3. The junction had 2 bases not matched to a gene; V was cut back by 1 base and J by 8 bases. CDR1 and CDR2 from the germline V gene are LNHNV and YYDKDF (reference sequence). CDR3 amino acids: CATSRGTGEEKLFF. The CDR3 nucleotides read TGTGCCACCAGCAGAGGGACAGGGGAGGAAAAACTGTTTTTT. Drawing the rest from reference TRBV15 and TRBJ1-4, the complete variable domain is DAMVIQNPRYQVTQFGKPVTLSCSQTLNHNVMYWYQQKSSQAPKLLFHYYDKDFNNEADTPDNFQSRRPNTSFCFLDIRSPGLGDTAMYLCATSRGTGEEKLFFGSGTQLSVL.

CDR3: CASSEGGTEAFF. DNA of the CDR3: TGCGCCAGCAGCGAAGGGGGCACTGAAGCTTTCTTT. This chain connects TRBV5-1 to TRBJ1-1, with TRBD1 as a possible D gene (6 bases). The CDR3 extends over 12 amino acids. From germline, CDR1 is SGHRS and CDR2 YFSETQ. Trimming removed 4 bases from V and 4 bases from J, with 8 bases in between. The full variable domain, in which reference TRBV5-1 and TRBJ1-1 provide the parts outside the CDR3, is KAGVTQTPRYLIKTRGQQVTLSCSPISGHRSVSWYQQTPGQGLQFLFEYFSETQRNKGNFPGRFSGRQFSNSRSEMNVSTLELGDSALYLCASSEGGTEAFFGQGTRLTVV.